One T cell receptor beta chain is described in this entry. Antigen: not known. This entry comes from a study of T cells in Graves' hyperthyroidism and ophthalmopathy. Background on the study: Prior to any treatment, at the point of initial diagnosis, peripheral blood was collected.

The study, taken as a whole, reports: Also found in blood were most expanded thyroid clonotypes above 0.001.

Trimming pared 0 bases from V and 9 bases from J, leaving 12 bases between. Germline CDR1 and CDR2: LGHDT and YNNKEL (reference sequence). The CDR3 covers 13 residues. Regions amplified from RNA transcripts were the TCR beta CDR3 regions. Using the HTBI primer set, a first-round RT-PCR was run on the TCR CDR3. MiXCR, applied by TCRdb to the multiplex PCR reads, yields one record per CDR3 protein. Of approximately 640,000 distinct CDR3 sequences listed, 15% to 20% are singletons. Graves' hyperthyroidism was deemed stable absent ophthalmopathy progression within 18 months. The sequenced sample consisted of blood. The clonotype was recovered from a man aged 45-60 years with Graves' hyperthyroidism. The rearrangement links TRBV3-1 to TRBJ2-7; no definite D call. As DNA, the CDR3 is TGTGCCAGCAGCCAAGATTTTTATCTCCCGCAGTACTTC. This gives the protein CASSQDFYLPQYF.